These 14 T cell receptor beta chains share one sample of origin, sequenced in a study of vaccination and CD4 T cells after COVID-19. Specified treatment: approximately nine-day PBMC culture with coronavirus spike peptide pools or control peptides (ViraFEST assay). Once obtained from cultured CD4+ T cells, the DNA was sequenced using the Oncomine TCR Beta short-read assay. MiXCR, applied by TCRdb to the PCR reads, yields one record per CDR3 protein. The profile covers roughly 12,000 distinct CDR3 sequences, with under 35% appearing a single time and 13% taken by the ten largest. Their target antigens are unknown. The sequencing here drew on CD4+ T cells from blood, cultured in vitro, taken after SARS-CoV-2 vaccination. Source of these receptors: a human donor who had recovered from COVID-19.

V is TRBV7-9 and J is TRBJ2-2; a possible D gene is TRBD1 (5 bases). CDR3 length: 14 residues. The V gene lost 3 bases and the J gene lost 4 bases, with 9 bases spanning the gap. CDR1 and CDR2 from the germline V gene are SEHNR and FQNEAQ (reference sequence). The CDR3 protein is CASSFRDSTGELFF. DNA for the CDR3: TGTGCCAGCAGCTTCAGGGATTCCACCGGGGAGCTGTTTTTT.

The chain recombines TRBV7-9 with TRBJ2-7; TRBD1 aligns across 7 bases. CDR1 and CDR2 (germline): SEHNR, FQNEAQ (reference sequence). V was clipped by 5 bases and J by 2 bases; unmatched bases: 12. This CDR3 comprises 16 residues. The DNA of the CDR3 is TGTGCCAGCAGCGGGCAGGGACAGTTGGTTGCCTACGAGCAGTACTTC. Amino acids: CASSGQGQLVAYEQYF.

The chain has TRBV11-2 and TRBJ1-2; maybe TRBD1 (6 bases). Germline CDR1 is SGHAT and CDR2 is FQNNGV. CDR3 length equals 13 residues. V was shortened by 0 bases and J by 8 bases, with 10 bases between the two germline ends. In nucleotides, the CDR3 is TGTGCCAGCAGCTTAGACAGGGGAAAGGGCTACACCTTC. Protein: CASSLDRGKGYTF. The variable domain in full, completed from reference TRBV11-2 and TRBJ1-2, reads EAGVAQSPRYKIIEKRQSVAFWCNPISGHATLYWYQQILGQGPKLLIQFQNNGVVDDSQLPKDRFSAERLKGVDSTLKIQPAKLEDSAVYLCASSLDRGKGYTFGSGTRLTVV.

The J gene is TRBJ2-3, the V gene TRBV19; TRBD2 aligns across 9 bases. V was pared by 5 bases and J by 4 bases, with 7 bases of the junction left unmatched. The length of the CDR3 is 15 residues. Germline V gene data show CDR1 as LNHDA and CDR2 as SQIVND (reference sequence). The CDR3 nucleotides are TGTGCCAGTAGTTTTGCGGGAGGGACCGCAGATACGCAGTATTTT. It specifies CASSFAGGTADTQYF.

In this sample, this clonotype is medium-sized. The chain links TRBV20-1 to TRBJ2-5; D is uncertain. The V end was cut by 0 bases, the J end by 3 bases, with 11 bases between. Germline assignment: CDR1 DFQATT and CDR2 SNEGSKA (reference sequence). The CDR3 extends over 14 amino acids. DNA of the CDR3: TGCAGTGCTAGAGATTTCGGATTCAAAGAGACCCAGTACTTC. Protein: CSARDFGFKETQYF.

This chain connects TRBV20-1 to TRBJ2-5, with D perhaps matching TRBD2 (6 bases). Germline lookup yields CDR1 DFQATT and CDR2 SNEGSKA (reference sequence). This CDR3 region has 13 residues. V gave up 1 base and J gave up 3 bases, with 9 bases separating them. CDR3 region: CSARGWREETQYF. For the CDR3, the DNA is TGCAGTGCTAGAGGATGGAGGGAAGAGACCCAGTACTTC.

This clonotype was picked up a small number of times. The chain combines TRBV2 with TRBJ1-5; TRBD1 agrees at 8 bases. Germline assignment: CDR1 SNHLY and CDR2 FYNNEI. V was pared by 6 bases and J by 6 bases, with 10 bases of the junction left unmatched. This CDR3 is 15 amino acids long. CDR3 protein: CASRSQGARSQPQHF. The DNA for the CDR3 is TGTGCCAGCAGGTCTCAGGGGGCGCGCAGTCAGCCCCAGCATTTT.

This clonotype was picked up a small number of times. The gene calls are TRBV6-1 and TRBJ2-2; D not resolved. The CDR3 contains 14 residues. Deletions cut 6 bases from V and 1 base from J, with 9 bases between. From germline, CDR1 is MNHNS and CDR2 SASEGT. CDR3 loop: CASSWDRNTGELFF. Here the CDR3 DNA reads TGTGCCAGCAGCTGGGATAGGAACACCGGGGAGCTGTTTTTT.

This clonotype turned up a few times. The CDR3 DNA reads as TGTGCCAGCCGCCAAGGCCCCACCTACGAGCAGTACTTC. It encodes CASRQGPTYEQYF. This sequence joins TRBV7-9 and TRBJ2-7, with unresolved D. The CDR3 length is 13 residues. Germline V CDR1 and CDR2: SEHNR, FQNEAQ (reference sequence). V was cut by 8 bases and J by 2 bases, with 13 bases left in between.

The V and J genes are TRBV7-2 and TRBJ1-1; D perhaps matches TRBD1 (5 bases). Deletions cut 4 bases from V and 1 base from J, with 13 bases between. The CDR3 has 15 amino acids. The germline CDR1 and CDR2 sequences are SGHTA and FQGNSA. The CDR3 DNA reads TGTGCCAGCAGCTGGAAGGGTGGGGGGAACACTGAAGCTTTCTTT. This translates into CASSWKGGGNTEAFF.

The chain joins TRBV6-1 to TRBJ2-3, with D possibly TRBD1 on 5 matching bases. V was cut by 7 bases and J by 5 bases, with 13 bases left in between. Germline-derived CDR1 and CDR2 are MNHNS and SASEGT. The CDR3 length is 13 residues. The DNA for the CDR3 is TGTGCCAGCACCGGTGGGCAGGGAGATACGCAGTATTTT. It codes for CASTGGQGDTQYF.

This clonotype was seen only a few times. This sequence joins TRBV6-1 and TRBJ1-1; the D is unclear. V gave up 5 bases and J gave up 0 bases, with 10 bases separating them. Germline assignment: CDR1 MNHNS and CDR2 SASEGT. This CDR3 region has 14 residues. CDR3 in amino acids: CASSPDGLNTEAFF. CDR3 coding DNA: TGTGCCAGCAGTCCCGACGGATTGAACACTGAAGCTTTCTTT.

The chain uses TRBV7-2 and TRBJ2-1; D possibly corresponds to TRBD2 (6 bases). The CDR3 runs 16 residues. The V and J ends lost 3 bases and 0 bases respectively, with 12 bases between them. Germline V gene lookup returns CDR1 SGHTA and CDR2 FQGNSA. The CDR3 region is CASSFSGRSSYNEQFF. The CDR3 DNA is TGTGCCAGCAGCTTTTCGGGGAGGAGCTCCTACAATGAGCAGTTCTTC.

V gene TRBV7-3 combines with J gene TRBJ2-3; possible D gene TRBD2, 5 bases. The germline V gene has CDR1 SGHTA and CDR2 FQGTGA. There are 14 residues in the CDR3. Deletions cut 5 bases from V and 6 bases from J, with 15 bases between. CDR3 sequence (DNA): TGTGCCAGCAGCCAACGGGCCCGAGGGGATACGCAGTATTTT. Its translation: CASSQRARGDTQYF.